Each of the 8 T cell receptor beta chains below was sequenced from the same sample in a study of shared clonotypes between healthy human individuals. As defined, naive CD8 cells were CD45RO-negative and positively selected for CCR7, with terminally differentiated effector memory CD45RA+ cells excluded. The data were produced by immunoSEQ multiplex PCR, yet TCRdb's version contains in-frame clones alone and is incomplete. The table records 560,000 or so clones, roughly 96% of them present only once. Sequenced: naive CD8+ T cells sorted from blood. These receptors originate from a woman aged 25-40 years in good health.

V gene TRBV7-9 combines with J gene TRBJ1-1; no clear D. V gave up 3 bases and J gave up 3 bases, with 5 bases separating them. This CDR3 is 12 amino acids long. Germline loops: CDR1 SEHNR, CDR2 FQNEAQ (reference sequence). CDR3 DNA sequence: TGTGCCAGCAGCTTTACCGACACTGAAGCTTTCTTT. The encoded protein is CASSFTDTEAFF.

The CDR3 region has the DNA TGTGCCAGCAGCTCGAGTAGCGGGACGGGAGATACGCAGTATTTT. This codes for CASSSSSGTGDTQYF. The chain is built from TRBV7-2 and TRBJ2-3; 8 nucleotides agree with TRBD2. In germline, CDR1 is SGHTA, CDR2 FQGNSA. CDR3 length equals 15 residues. With V trimmed by 4 bases and J by 5 bases, 8 bases remained unmatched.

This rearrangement joins TRBV9 to TRBJ2-7, with no clear D. V was clipped by 0 bases and J by 5 bases, with 12 bases between them. There are 14 residues in the CDR3. CDR1 and CDR2 from the germline V gene are SGDLS and YYNGEE. CDR3 sequence (DNA): TGTGCCAGCAGCGTAGCCGTAGTCGGCGACGAGCAGTACTTC. Encoded protein: CASSVAVVGDEQYF.

V and J are TRBV11-2 and TRBJ2-7, with 7 positions matching TRBD1. The V gene end was trimmed by 5 bases and the J gene end by 3 bases; junction bases not matched to a gene: 10. The length of the CDR3 is 15 residues. Germline V CDR1 and CDR2: SGHAT, FQNNGV. The CDR3 DNA reads as TGTGCCAGCAGCCGTACAGGGGCCAATATCTACGAGCAGTACTTC. It encodes CASSRTGANIYEQYF.

This clone has only one observation. The chain recombines TRBV28 with TRBJ2-1, with D tentatively TRBD1 (6 bases). The CDR3 length is 14 residues. In germline, CDR1 is MDHEN, CDR2 SYDVKM. Trimming took off 6 bases at V and 8 bases at J, with 17 bases between the two ends. CDR3 sequence (DNA): TGTGCCAGCAGGAGGGGGTATCTCGATGATGAGCAGTTCTTC. Its translation is CASRRGYLDDEQFF.

V gene TRBV7-9 combines with J gene TRBJ2-7; 9 bases are shared with TRBD2. Losses at the gene ends were 2 bases for V and 0 bases for J; bases not matched to a gene: 5. The CDR3 is made up of 16 amino acids. The germline V gene has CDR1 SEHNR and CDR2 FQNEAQ (reference sequence). CDR3 nucleotides: TGTGCCAGCAGCTTATCTAGCGGGGCAAGCTCCTACGAGCAGTACTTC. Protein: CASSLSSGASSYEQYF.

This clone was seen once. The J gene is TRBJ2-7, the V gene TRBV13; unclear D gene. Trimming removed 3 bases at V and 0 bases at J, with 9 bases between. The CDR3 covers 14 residues. The V gene's germline CDR1 is PRHDT and CDR2 FYEKMQ (reference sequence). The CDR3 DNA reads as TGTGCCAGCAGCTTTACAGAAAGCTCCTACGAGCAGTACTTC. It is translated as CASSFTESSYEQYF.

The J gene is TRBJ2-1, the V gene TRBV27; D remains ambiguous. CDR3 size: 15 residues. V was shortened by 6 bases and J by 0 bases, with 12 bases between the two germline ends. From germline, CDR1 is MNHEY and CDR2 SMNVEV (reference sequence). Written as DNA, the CDR3 is TGTGCCAGCAGCGAAGAAATACGCTCCTACAATGAGCAGTTCTTC. As protein: CASSEEIRSYNEQFF.